The 17 T cell receptor beta chains below come from one sample, sequenced in a study of T cell repertoires in cytomegalovirus infection. TCRdb reprocessed the reads via MiXCR and lists one record per CDR3 protein. Of approximately 56,000 distinct CDR3 sequences detected, 15% to 20% appear once; the ten largest clones hold about four fifths. The antigens for these receptors are not known. The source was CD8+ T cells from cultured PBMCs, collected from culture after CMV antigen stimulation. The receptors were sampled from a human donor in good health (CMV status not recorded). Some clones in this sample may be carry-over from other donors' samples.

The chain recombines TRBV7-8 with TRBJ2-5, with a weak D call TRBD2 (5 bases). CDR3 length: 13 residues. Germline values: CDR1 SGHVS, CDR2 FQNEAQ. With 2 bases removed from V and 3 bases from J, the gap between germline ends came to 7 bases. CDR3 sequence reads: CASSLWRKETQYF. As DNA, the CDR3 is TGTGCCAGCAGCTTATGGAGGAAAGAGACCCAGTACTTC.

The chain is built from TRBV6-2 or TRBV6-3 and TRBJ1-6; 8 bases are shared with TRBD1. Germline trimming cut 4 bases from V and 7 bases from J; bases unmatched to any gene: 6. This CDR3 region has 15 residues. CDR1 is MNHEY, CDR2 SVGEGT, per germline. The CDR3 nucleotides read TGTGCCAGCAGTTCAACCAGGGGGCTGAATTCACCCCTCCACTTT. It is translated as CASSSTRGLNSPLHF.

This chain links TRBV11-2 with TRBJ1-5; 8 nucleotides agree with TRBD1. V lost 5 bases and J lost 0; bases outside the gene matches: 6. The germline gives CDR1 SGHAT, CDR2 FQNNGV. This CDR3 is built from 16 residues. In DNA, the CDR3 is TGTGCCAGCAGCCTCGGGACAGGCACTAGCAATCAGCCCCAGCATTTT. As protein: CASSLGTGTSNQPQHF.

A few counts support this clonotype. The J gene is TRBJ1-5, the V gene TRBV27; weak D call: TRBD1 (5 bases). V shed 2 bases and J shed 5 bases, with 10 bases lying between them. Germline CDR1 reads MNHEY; CDR2 reads SMNVEV (reference sequence). The CDR3 spans 14 residues. The CDR3 protein is CASSLSRADQPQHF. CDR3 nucleotide sequence: TGTGCCAGCAGTTTAAGCAGGGCCGATCAGCCCCAGCATTTT.

This clonotype was seen only a few times. The V call is TRBV6-5, the J call TRBJ2-1; no clear D. The CDR3 is 13 amino acids. V gave up 4 bases and J gave up 3 bases, with 7 bases separating them. In germline, CDR1 is MNHEY, CDR2 SVGAGI. This CDR3 reads CASSSSDYNEQFF. The CDR3 bases are TGTGCCAGCAGTTCCTCGGACTACAATGAGCAGTTCTTC.

This clonotype was found a few times. The chain joins TRBV7-8 to TRBJ2-5; no clear D. Trimming stripped 2 bases from V and 2 bases from J, with 9 bases between. CDR3 length: 14 amino acids. Germline V gene lookup returns CDR1 SGHVS and CDR2 FQNEAQ. In DNA, the CDR3 is TGTGCCAGCAGCTTAATAGGCAATCAAGAGACCCAGTACTTC. As protein: CASSLIGNQETQYF. The complete variable domain, with remaining parts taken from reference TRBV7-8 and TRBJ2-5, reads GAGVSQSPRYKVAKRGQDVALRCDPISGHVSLFWYQQALGQGPEFLTYFQNEAQLDKSGLPSDRFFAERPEGSVSTLKIQRTQQEDSAVYLCASSLIGNQETQYFGPGTRLLVL.

This clonotype was counted only a few times. The chain uses TRBV4-1 and TRBJ2-7; D call uncertain. V was trimmed by 1 base and J by 4 bases, leaving 8 bases between them. CDR3 length: 13 residues. The germline V gene has CDR1 MGHRA and CDR2 YSYEKL. CDR3 protein: CASSQGKDYEQYF. The CDR3 DNA reads as TGCGCCAGCAGCCAAGGGAAGGATTACGAGCAGTACTTC.

This clonotype appeared a few times. This rearrangement joins TRBV7-9 to TRBJ2-7; the D gene is possibly TRBD2 (5 bases). Germline V lookup: CDR1 SEHNR, CDR2 FQNEAQ (reference sequence). The CDR3 covers 13 residues. Trimming shortened V by 7 bases and J by 3 bases, and 13 bases separated the two germline ends. The CDR3 here is CASTGSGNYEQYF. CDR3 coding DNA: TGTGCCAGCACCGGATCCGGGAACTACGAGCAGTACTTC.

This clonotype has a single count. The chain is built from TRBV12-3 or TRBV12-4 and TRBJ1-1, with 7 bases lining up with TRBD1. V lost 1 base, J lost 3 bases, and 5 bases stayed unmatched. This CDR3 is 15 amino acids long. CDR3 in DNA: TGTGCCAGCAGTTTAGTGGCAGGGGGAGACACTGAAGCTTTCTTT. It specifies CASSLVAGGDTEAFF.

The rearrangement uses TRBV7-9 and TRBJ1-5; D is possibly TRBD1 (5 bases). The germline CDR1 and CDR2 sequences are SEHNR and FQNEAQ (reference sequence). This CDR3 has 14 residues. V lost 3 bases and J lost 4, with 10 bases in between. This CDR3 is CASSFGGINQPQHF. The CDR3 DNA follows: TGTGCCAGCAGCTTCGGGGGAATAAATCAGCCCCAGCATTTT.

This clonotype has just a few counts. The rearrangement links TRBV5-4 to TRBJ2-3; D is ambiguous. CDR3 length equals 12 residues. The germline V gene encodes CDR1 SGHNT and CDR2 YYREEE (reference sequence). Trimming left V 0 bases short and J 4 bases short, with 3 bases between. The CDR3 DNA reads TGTGCCAGCAGCTTGGATGCAGATACGCAGTATTTT. Protein product: CASSLDADTQYF. The entire variable domain, with the rest obtained from reference TRBV5-4 and TRBJ2-3, is as follows: ETGVTQSPTHLIKTRGQQVTLRCSSQSGHNTVSWYQQALGQGPQFIFQYYREEENGRGNFPPRFSGLQFPNYSSELNVNALELDDSALYLCASSLDADTQYFGPGTRLTVL.

This clonotype has just a few counts. The chain uses TRBV4-1 and TRBJ1-6; D is unresolved. The CDR3 runs to 15 residues. From germline, CDR1 is MGHRA and CDR2 YSYEKL. The V gene lost 0 bases and the J gene lost 9 bases, with 12 bases spanning the gap. CDR3 region: CASSQDAGSGSPLHF. DNA of the CDR3: TGCGCCAGCAGCCAAGATGCGGGATCGGGTTCACCCCTCCACTTT.

This clonotype was detected a few times. This chain connects TRBV12-5 to TRBJ2-7, with D maybe TRBD1 (5 bases). The CDR3 has 13 residues. Per the germline V gene, CDR1 is LGHNT and CDR2 is FRNRAP. With 6 bases removed from V and 2 bases from J, the gap between germline ends came to 11 bases. The CDR3 bases are TGTGCTAGTGGCACCGACAGCGCCTACGAGCAGTACTTC. Translating gives CASGTDSAYEQYF.

This clonotype was counted only a few times. V gene TRBV7-2 combines with J gene TRBJ1-1; 11 nucleotides line up with TRBD1. V gave up 6 bases and J gave up 5 bases; unmatched junction bases: 5. Germline CDR1 and CDR2: SGHTA and FQGNSA. The CDR3 is 14 amino acids. Written as DNA, the CDR3 is TGTGCCAGCAGGGACAGGGGGCGCGATACTGAAGCTTTCTTT. As protein: CASRDRGRDTEAFF.

This clonotype was picked up a small number of times. The chain carries TRBV4-1 and TRBJ1-5; TRBD1 matches at 8 bases. V dropped 1 base and J dropped 1; count of bases not matched to a gene: 3. The CDR3 is 16 residues long. Germline loops: CDR1 MGHRA, CDR2 YSYEKL. The CDR3 DNA reads as TGCGCCAGCAGCCAAGGCGACAGGGGCAGCAATCAGCCCCAGCATTTT. Protein sequence: CASSQGDRGSNQPQHF.

This clonotype turned up a few times. CDR3 loop: CASSPPSLADQYQETQYF. In DNA form, the CDR3 reads TGTGCCAGCAGCCCTCCGAGCCTAGCGGATCAGTACCAAGAGACCCAGTACTTC. The V call is TRBV7-6, the J call TRBJ2-5, with 7 bases that match TRBD2. The CDR3 is 18 residues long. Germline V lookup: CDR1 SGHVS, CDR2 FNYEAQ. The J segment lost 0 bases and the V segment lost 5 bases, leaving 15 bases of the junction unmatched.

The rearrangement uses TRBV24-1 and TRBJ2-1; TRBD1 matches at 9 bases. This CDR3 has 17 amino acids. Germline CDR1 reads KGHDR; CDR2 reads SFDVKD. Trimming at V came to 5 bases and at J to 5 bases, leaving 12 bases not matched to a gene. CDR3 nucleotides: TGTGCCACCAGTGCCACCGGTTTGGACAGGGGCCACAATGAGCAGTTCTTC. This encodes CATSATGLDRGHNEQFF.